These T cell receptor beta chains were read from a single sample in a study of monozygotic twins with inflammatory bowel disease. After re-calling the 5' RACE reads, TCRdb lists one entry per CDR3 protein, DNA absent. The sample holds around 450,000 distinct CDR3 sequences. Sequencing was done on a sample of blood. These receptors all stem from a human donor with ulcerative colitis or Crohn's disease, or a healthy co-twin of an affected twin (not recorded which). Each CDR3 is given with its conserved first and last residue.

TRBJ2-2 | TRBV3-1 | CASSQISTGELFF
TRBJ2-3 | TRBV20-1 | CSAPAKGQGTDTQYF
TRBJ2-5 | TRBV24-1 | CATSDGGGVETQYF
TRBJ2-7 | TRBV5-1 | CASSKTSGGSYEQYF
TRBJ1-6 | TRBV5-6 | CASSVGQVTSPLHF
TRBJ2-7 | TRBV5-1 | CASSPGGASGRIYEQYF
TRBJ2-7 | TRBV28 | CASTPGGTSPTYEQYF
TRBJ2-7 | TRBV5-6 | CASSLGYTSSEQYF
TRBJ1-5 | TRBV4-1 | CASSQQGSSNQPQHF
TRBJ2-2 | TRBV29-1 | CSVERQFTGELFF
TRBJ1-1 | TRBV2 | CASRGSDSALMNTEAFF
TRBJ2-2 | TRBV4-3 | CASSQDLTGFELFF
TRBJ2-3 | TRBV5-6 | CASSLGTSDSDTHYF
TRBJ2-7 | TRBV19 | CASSVPTSPLYEQYF
TRBJ2-3 | TRBV24-1 | CATSASDRVRYDTQYF
TRBJ1-2 | TRBV28 | CASSSPDRGIYGYTF
TRBJ1-4 | TRBV30 | CAWKKLEKEKLFF
TRBJ2-5 | TRBV7-8 | CASSLQGATQETQYF
TRBJ2-1 | TRBV5-4 | CASSSSWWGGNEQFF
TRBJ1-1 | TRBV6-6 | CASSYGQMNTEAFF
TRBJ2-2 | TRBV5-1 | CASSLAVGPLGSGELFF
TRBJ2-7 | TRBV5-4 | CASSGLENEQYF
TRBJ2-6 | TRBV20-1 | CSARDLGGNGANVLTF
TRBJ1-1 | TRBV18 | CASSPVDGGKNTEAFF
TRBJ2-7 | TRBV11-3 | CASSFGVSYEQYF
TRBJ2-5 | TRBV24-1 | CATSRPNQETQYF
TRBJ2-3 | TRBV20-1 | CSARLPGTRGDTQYF
TRBJ1-5 | TRBV5-5 | CASSLSGPETQHF
TRBJ2-7 | TRBV6-2/TRBV6-3 | CASKRTGGRLSYEQYF
TRBJ2-1 | TRBV6-5 | CASRGGALQFF
TRBJ2-5 | TRBV6-2/TRBV6-3 | CASSLGTGGYRETQYF
TRBJ2-7 | TRBV15 | CATSRAIQGPPYEQYF
TRBJ2-7 | TRBV5-1 | CASSFSGNGSSYEQYF
TRBJ2-1 | TRBV7-9 | CASRSGNEQFF
TRBJ2-7 | TRBV4-1 | CASSRDTNYEQYF
TRBJ1-1 | TRBV12-3/TRBV12-4 | CASSPQEAGATEAFF
TRBJ2-5 | TRBV5-1 | CASSLGALAAGQETQYF
TRBJ2-1 | TRBV5-1 | CASSLSAGPNEQFF
TRBJ1-3 | TRBV7-6 | CASSSTGRDTIYF
TRBJ2-7 | TRBV5-1 | CASSEAPVQSKYF
TRBJ2-1 | TRBV3-1 | CASSQLLVEQFF
TRBJ2-1 | TRBV3-1 | CASSPLRDEQFF
TRBJ2-1 | TRBV7-2 | CASLSGGASNEQFF
TRBJ1-1 | TRBV5-5 | CASNPAGMNTEAFF
TRBJ2-3 | TRBV5-1 | CASSLAWATDTQYF
TRBJ2-2 | TRBV20-1 | CSALQTGNTGELFF
TRBJ1-3 | TRBV18 | CASSPGNTIYF
TRBJ2-3 | TRBV5-1 | CASSLQSGASTDTQYF
TRBJ2-4 | TRBV6-1 | CASSEGGKLPNIQYF
TRBJ1-1 | TRBV12-3/TRBV12-4 | CASSPRMGNTEAFF
TRBJ1-6 | TRBV6-2/TRBV6-3 | CASSLQNSPLHF
TRBJ2-1 | TRBV7-9 | CASSVPYNEQFF
TRBJ2-3 | TRBV4-3 | CASSQDQDNQDTQYF
TRBJ1-2 | TRBV19 | CASRPGQSYGYTF
TRBJ2-3 | TRBV29-1 | CSGSVQGMQYF
TRBJ1-1 | TRBV30 | CAWKFNRNTEAFF
TRBJ2-5 | TRBV9 | CASSSRLAGTQETQYF
TRBJ1-1 | TRBV19 | CASSLDRRTEAFF
TRBJ2-1 | TRBV24-1 | CATSDFGGNSYNEQFF
TRBJ2-3 | TRBV20-1 | CSALDWGGTDTQYF